The clone carrying this T cell receptor (beta chain) was found once. Antigen unknown. Compared with germline, one end of the junction differs, possibly owing to a read error. Germline V gives CDR1 DFQATT, CDR2 SNEGSKA (reference sequence). The CDR3 sequence is 15 residues long. The sample originates from a study of Graves' ophthalmopathy and Graves' hyperthyroidism. Study-wide results and limits: Blood samples also showed most expanded thyroid clonotypes exceeding 0.001 frequency. Predictions made by the model for ophthalmopathy progression reached 70.59% sensitivity and less than 80% specificity.

Amplification of the TCR beta CDR3 regions used RNA transcripts (as template). HTBI primers were employed in first-round RT-PCR, then a second-round multiplex PCR followed. TCRdb reanalysed the multiplex PCR reads using MiXCR and keeps one entry per CDR3 protein. The data hold over a million distinct CDR3 sequences, with 35% to 40% observed a single time. The chain uses TRBV20-1 and TRBJ1-4; perhaps TRBD1 as D (5 bases). The receptor was derived from an adult man with Graves' hyperthyroidism. Sequencing was done on a sample of peripheral blood or thyroid tissue (not recorded which). In DNA form, the CDR3 reads TGCAGCGCTAAGACCTGGGGCGCCGGTAATGAAAAACTGTTTTTT. Its translation is CSAKTWGAGNEKLFF.